Listed below are T cell receptor beta chains from one sample, sequenced in a study of blood T cell repertoires in COVID-19. Some clones are missing from TCRdb's copy, which holds only in-frame ones; the method was immunoSEQ multiplex PCR. The data hold 15,000 to 20,000 clones, with roughly 86% observed a single time. Sequenced input: peripheral blood. These TCRs come from a human donor in a cohort sampled during active COVID-19. Both conserved end residues are part of each CDR3. A D gene is named only where the DNA matches it firmly. Clone size is given for some rows only: seen once, a few or many times, or a class if the clone is expanded.

clone size,V gene,D gene,J gene,CDR3 DNA,CDR3 protein
.,TRBV11-2,.,TRBJ2-2,TGTGCCAGCAGCTCCTTCCTGTCGCTAAACACCGGGGAGCTGTTTTTT,CASSSFLSLNTGELFF
.,TRBV5-4,.,TRBJ2-2,TGTGCCAGCAGCCAAATACGGAGGGCCGGGGAGCTGTTTTTT,CASSQIRRAGELFF
.,TRBV3-1/TRBV3-2,.,TRBJ2-7,TGTGCCAGCAGCCACCCCTCGGCGGGTGTATCCGAGCAGTACTTC,CASSHPSAGVSEQYF
once,TRBV7-9,.,TRBJ1-1,TGTGCCAGCAGCTTTCCTCAGGGGTTCGGGGACACTGAAGCTTTCTTT,CASSFPQGFGDTEAFF
.,TRBV3-1/TRBV3-2,TRBD1,TRBJ1-1,TGTGCCAGCAGCCAAGATCGGGACAGGGGTACTGAAGCTTTCTTT,CASSQDRDRGTEAFF
.,TRBV5-1,.,TRBJ1-2,TGCGCCAGCAGCTTGGTTCAGGGTGATGGCTACACCTTC,CASSLVQGDGYTF
.,TRBV5-4,.,TRBJ1-2,TGTGCCAGCAGCTTCGACAGGACAAGGGGCTACACCTTC,CASSFDRTRGYTF
.,TRBV27,.,TRBJ1-5,TGTGCCAGCAGTTTATATCAGGGGCCCAATCAGCCCCAGCATTTT,CASSLYQGPNQPQHF
.,TRBV9,.,TRBJ1-1,TGTGCCAGCAGCGTAGATCCCTTTTCTCGGAACACTGAAGCTTTCTTT,CASSVDPFSRNTEAFF
.,TRBV18,.,TRBJ1-1,TGTGCCAGCTCAATTACGGGGGGTTCGGGCACTGAAGCTTTCTTT,CASSITGGSGTEAFF
.,TRBV19,.,TRBJ2-7,TGTGCCAGTAGCGACTTCCTTTCCTACGAGCAGTACTTC,CASSDFLSYEQYF
.,TRBV13,TRBD1,TRBJ1-1,TGTGCCAGCAGCTCCGGACAGGGGCTAATGAACACTGAAGCTTTCTTT,CASSSGQGLMNTEAFF
large,TRBV19,TRBD2,TRBJ2-1,TGTGCCAGTAGTATTGCGGGGGGCCTGGCTGAGCAGTTCTTC,CASSIAGGLAEQFF
.,TRBV15,.,TRBJ1-5,TGTGCCACCAGCAGAGACCTGGGGCAGCATCAGCCCCAGCATTTT,CATSRDLGQHQPQHF
.,TRBV15,.,TRBJ1-4,TGTGCCACCAGCAAATCCACGGGAACAAATGAAAAACTGTTTTTT,CATSKSTGTNEKLFF
.,TRBV12-5,TRBD1,TRBJ2-7,TGTGCTAGTGGTTTCATAACCGGACAGGGCTACGAGCAGTACTTC,CASGFITGQGYEQYF
.,TRBV6-5,TRBD1,TRBJ2-7,TGTGCCAGCAGTTCAACGGGACAGGGGGCCGAGCAGTACTTC,CASSSTGQGAEQYF
.,TRBV7-9,TRBD1,TRBJ1-4,TGTGCCAGCAGCTTATCGACCGGGACAGCGAATGAAAAACTGTTTTTT,CASSLSTGTANEKLFF
.,TRBV9,.,TRBJ2-7,TGTGCCAGCAGCGTAGTTGAAACAGGGGAGCAGTACTTC,CASSVVETGEQYF
few,TRBV6-5,.,TRBJ2-3,TGTGCCAGCAGTTACGGGGGGACCTCGGATACGCAGTATTTT,CASSYGGTSDTQYF
.,TRBV5-1,TRBD1,TRBJ2-2,TGCGCCAGCAGCTTGATTGATTCTGGGACAGAAAACACCGGGGAGCTGTTTTTT,CASSLIDSGTENTGELFF
.,TRBV24-1,.,TRBJ1-2,TGTGCCACCGGCCGGGTCAATGGGTATGGCTACACCTTC,CATGRVNGYGYTF
.,TRBV6-5,TRBD2,TRBJ2-4,TGTGCCAGCAAAGAGCGGGGGGGATTCGGAAACATTCAGTACTTC,CASKERGGFGNIQYF
.,TRBV9,TRBD1,TRBJ1-4,TGTGCCAGCAGCGCGGGGGGACAGGGGGCCGATAATGAAAAACTGTTTTTT,CASSAGGQGADNEKLFF
few,TRBV6-1,.,TRBJ1-5,TGTGCCAGCAGTGGCCGCGGAGGCGGGATTAGCAATCAGCCCCAGCATTTT,CASSGRGGGISNQPQHF
once,TRBV6-5,TRBD1,TRBJ2-1,TGTGCCAGCAGTAGACAGGGGGATGAGCAGTTCTTC,CASSRQGDEQFF
once,TRBV19,TRBD2,TRBJ2-3,TGTGCCAGTAGTCCTCAAGCGGGGGGCCCCACAGATACGCAGTATTTT,CASSPQAGGPTDTQYF
.,TRBV9,.,TRBJ2-3,TGTGCCAGCAGCGTAGTTCCGGGACTCCCTTATACGCAGTATTTT,CASSVVPGLPYTQYF
.,TRBV4-2,.,TRBJ1-4,TGTGCCAGCAGCCAAGAGCAGCGGGCTAATGAAAAACTGTTTTTT,CASSQEQRANEKLFF
.,TRBV6-5,.,TRBJ2-1,TGTGCCAGCAGTTACAACCGGGACTTAGGATACAATGAGCAGTTCTTC,CASSYNRDLGYNEQFF
.,TRBV7-6,.,TRBJ2-7,TGTGCCAGCAGCTTGTCGGCGGGCGAGCAGTACTTC,CASSLSAGEQYF
.,TRBV30,.,TRBJ2-3,TGTGCCTGGAGTGTACGAGGTAATACGCAGTATTTT,CAWSVRGNTQYF
.,TRBV18,TRBD1,TRBJ1-2,TGTGCCAGCTCACCACCGATACAGGGGACTAACTATGGCTACACCTTC,CASSPPIQGTNYGYTF